A single sample gave rise to the 24 T cell receptor beta chains below, sequenced in a study of OX40 agonist ivuxolimab in advanced cancers. Repertoires were generated with immunoSEQ multiplex PCR, while TCRdb's copy carries only in-frame clones and drops some. This sample has some 70,000 clones, with about 86% found just once. The sequenced sample was CD4+ or CD8+ T cells sorted from blood, obtained in a trial of the OX40 agonist ivuxolimab. Receptors originate from an adult with an advanced solid tumor such as melanoma, head and neck, liver or kidney cancer.

The chain has TRBV15 and TRBJ2-7, with TRBD1 matching over 8 bases. The CDR3 length is 14 residues. V shed 1 base, J shed 4 bases, and the junction held 3 bases outside the gene matches. In germline, CDR1 is LNHNV, CDR2 YYDKDF (reference sequence). CDR3: CATSRAGQGYEQYF. CDR3 sequence (DNA): TGTGCCACCAGCAGAGCAGGACAGGGTTACGAGCAGTACTTC.

The rearrangement links TRBV11-2 to TRBJ1-1, with D tentatively TRBD1 (5 bases). V lost 1 base and J 1 base, leaving 10 bases between the germline ends. The CDR3 has 15 residues. Per the germline V gene, CDR1 is SGHAT and CDR2 is FQNNGV. CDR3 in DNA: TGTGCCAGCAGCTTAGCGGGGGTGAGGAACACTGAAGCTTTCTTT. The encoded protein is CASSLAGVRNTEAFF.

V and J are TRBV5-4 and TRBJ2-3, with D perhaps assigned TRBD1 or TRBD2 (5 bases each). Between the trimmed V and J ends, which lost 0 bases and 0 bases, there was a span of 8 bases. This CDR3 contains 15 residues. Germline V gene lookup returns CDR1 SGHNT and CDR2 YYREEE (reference sequence). DNA for the CDR3: TGTGCCAGCAGCTTGGGGGGCGGGAGCACAGATACGCAGTATTTT. This codes for CASSLGGGSTDTQYF.

The chain is built from TRBV11-2 and TRBJ2-1; D is perhaps TRBD2 (7 bases). V was trimmed by 4 bases and J by 5 bases, leaving 15 bases between them. The germline V gene encodes CDR1 SGHAT and CDR2 FQNNGV. The CDR3 has 15 amino acids. Here the CDR3 DNA reads TGTGCCAGCAGCTCCCTCGGAGGGGGGGACAATGAGCAGTTCTTC. Amino acids: CASSSLGGGDNEQFF. The full variable domain, rest sourced from reference TRBV11-2 and TRBJ2-1, is EAGVAQSPRYKIIEKRQSVAFWCNPISGHATLYWYQQILGQGPKLLIQFQNNGVVDDSQLPKDRFSAERLKGVDSTLKIQPAKLEDSAVYLCASSSLGGGDNEQFFGPGTRLTVL.

This rearrangement joins TRBV6-1 to TRBJ2-2; unclear D gene. Germline CDR1 reads MNHNS; CDR2 reads SASEGT. The CDR3 has 12 amino acids. V was clipped by 6 bases and J by 6 bases, with 8 bases between them. The CDR3 here is CASRENAGELFF. Written as DNA, the CDR3 is TGTGCCAGCAGGGAGAATGCCGGGGAGCTGTTTTTT.

V is TRBV11-3 and J is TRBJ1-1; no firm D call. Trimming left V 6 bases short and J 1 base short, with 15 bases between. The CDR3 extends over 15 amino acids. Germline values: CDR1 SGHNT, CDR2 YENEEA. The CDR3 DNA reads TGTGCCAGCAGTCCATATTCTGGCGGGAACACTGAAGCTTTCTTT. Translation: CASSPYSGGNTEAFF.

The rearrangement joins TRBV5-1 to TRBJ1-1, with D perhaps matching TRBD1 (6 bases). V dropped 4 bases and J dropped 1 base, with 8 bases sitting between them. CDR1 is SGHRS, CDR2 YFSETQ, per germline. This CDR3 has 13 amino acids. CDR3 amino acids: CASSPGQNTEAFF. CDR3 in DNA: TGCGCCAGCAGCCCGGGACAGAACACTGAAGCTTTCTTT. Full variable domain (rest looked up from reference TRBV5-1 and TRBJ1-1): KAGVTQTPRYLIKTRGQQVTLSCSPISGHRSVSWYQQTPGQGLQFLFEYFSETQRNKGNFPGRFSGRQFSNSRSEMNVSTLELGDSALYLCASSPGQNTEAFFGQGTRLTVV.

This clone was recorded a few times. The J gene is TRBJ1-4, the V gene TRBV30, with D unclear. Deletions cut 1 base from V and 12 bases from J, with 12 bases between. Germline V gene sequence: CDR1 GTSNPN, CDR2 SVGIG (reference sequence). The CDR3 loop spans 12 amino acids. This CDR3 reads CAWSGTGFELFF. The CDR3 DNA follows: TGTGCCTGGAGTGGGACTGGGTTTGAACTGTTTTTT. The full variable domain, its missing parts supplied by reference TRBV30 and TRBJ1-4, is SQTIHQWPATLVQPVGSPLSLECTVEGTSNPNLYWYRQAAGRGLQLLFYSVGIGQISSEVPQNLSASRPQDRQFILSSKKLLLSDSGFYLCAWSGTGFELFFGSGTQLSVL.

This clone showed up just once. The chain is built from TRBV7-9 and TRBJ1-5, with TRBD1 as a possible D gene (5 bases). CDR3 length: 13 amino acids. V was trimmed by 5 bases and J by 5 bases, leaving 10 bases between them. Germline CDR1 SEHNR, CDR2 FQNEAQ (reference sequence). The CDR3 loop reads CASSPQDYQPQHF. CDR3 DNA sequence: TGTGCCAGCAGCCCACAGGACTATCAGCCCCAGCATTTT.

The CDR3 DNA follows: TGCGCCAGCAGTGACCCTAGGGGGGGAGCCTACGAGCAGTACTTC. It translates to CASSDPRGGAYEQYF. The chain links TRBV10-2 to TRBJ2-7; maybe TRBD2 (7 bases). V shed 3 bases and J shed 2 bases, with 14 bases lying between them. This CDR3 contains 15 residues. Germline V gene lookup returns CDR1 WSHSY and CDR2 SAAADI.

The rearrangement links TRBV29-1 to TRBJ1-2, with D possibly matching TRBD1 (5 bases). The CDR3 has 12 amino acids. CDR1 and CDR2 (germline): SQVTM, ANQGSEA. The V gene lost 3 bases and the J gene lost 4 bases, with 9 bases spanning the gap. In DNA form, the CDR3 reads TGCAGCGTTGACAGCCAGGGCTATGGCTACACCTTC. Translation: CSVDSQGYGYTF.

V gene TRBV4-1 combines with J gene TRBJ1-1, with a weak D call TRBD1 (5 bases). Germline loops: CDR1 MGHRA, CDR2 YSYEKL. The CDR3 is 14 residues long. V lost 5 bases and J lost 4, with 14 bases in between. The CDR3 sequence is CASSGGTRSTEAFF. As DNA, the CDR3 is TGCGCCAGCAGCGGAGGGACTCGAAGCACTGAAGCTTTCTTT.

The rearrangement uses TRBV10-3 and TRBJ1-2; no reliable D call. Trimming removed 3 bases at V and 2 bases at J, with 10 bases between. Germline V gene lookup returns CDR1 ENHRY and CDR2 SYGVKD. This CDR3 has 14 residues. The CDR3 DNA follows: TGTGCCATCAGTGATATCCTAGCAAACTATGGCTACACCTTC. Protein: CAISDILANYGYTF.

The J gene is TRBJ1-1, the V gene TRBV6-5; D is unresolved. Germline loops: CDR1 MNHEY, CDR2 SVGAGI. V was shortened by 8 bases and J by 1 base, with 11 bases between the two germline ends. The CDR3 is 13 residues long. In DNA form, the CDR3 reads TGTGCCAGCGGTCGACGAGGGAACACTGAAGCTTTCTTT. Its translation is CASGRRGNTEAFF.

This clone was detected only once. The chain has TRBV21-1 and TRBJ2-7; the table's D call of TRBD2 was not tested on the DNA. TRBV21-1 constitutes a pseudogene. The CDR3 covers 15 residues. The DNA of the CDR3 is TGTGCCAGCAGCAAATGGGCGGGACTTTCCTACGAGCAGTACTTC. Translated, it gives CASSKWAGLSYEQYF.

This clone occurred once. The rearrangement links TRBV5-1 to TRBJ2-1; D gene uncertain. Germline lookup yields CDR1 SGHRS and CDR2 YFSETQ. The V and J ends lost 4 bases and 2 bases respectively, with 7 bases between them. The CDR3 runs 13 residues. CDR3 DNA: TGCGCCAGCAGCCAAGATACCTACAATGAGCAGTTCTTC. Translated: CASSQDTYNEQFF.

This clone has a handful of counts. The chain is built from TRBV18 and TRBJ1-5; 8 bases are shared with TRBD1. Germline CDR1 reads KGHSH; CDR2 reads LQKENI. V was pared by 2 bases and J by 7 bases, with 7 bases of the junction left unmatched. The CDR3 has 15 residues. The CDR3 region has the DNA TGTGCCAGCTCACCAGGGAACAGGGGGTACCAGCCCCAGCATTTT. This codes for CASSPGNRGYQPQHF.

The chain couples TRBV5-8 to TRBJ1-1; TRBD1 is a possible D gene (6 bases). Trimming took 4 bases from V and 1 from J, leaving 11 bases between them. Germline CDR1 is SGHTS and CDR2 is YDEGEE. This CDR3 region has 14 residues. CDR3 sequence reads: CASSTGTPNTEAFF. CDR3 bases: TGTGCCAGCAGCACCGGGACACCGAACACTGAAGCTTTCTTT.

This clone has a handful of counts. The CDR3 protein is CASRLGQINSPLHF. CDR3 DNA sequence: TGTGCCAGCAGGCTGGGACAGATAAATTCACCCCTCCACTTT. This chain connects TRBV6-1 to TRBJ1-6; 7 bases map to TRBD1. Germline V gene data show CDR1 as MNHNS and CDR2 as SASEGT. The CDR3 has 14 residues. V gave up 6 bases and J gave up 7 bases; unmatched junction bases: 6.

The chain recombines TRBV19 with TRBJ1-2; the match to TRBD1 covers 8 bases. The CDR3 loop spans 15 amino acids. J was trimmed by 4 bases and V by 8 bases; bases with no gene match: 12. The germline gives CDR1 LNHDA, CDR2 SQIVND (reference sequence). The CDR3 spells CASETGTGSRYGYTF. CDR3 sequence (DNA): TGTGCCAGTGAGACCGGGACAGGCTCGCGCTATGGCTACACCTTC.

The J gene is TRBJ1-1, the V gene TRBV19, with unresolved D. The CDR3 extends over 13 amino acids. The V end lost 5 bases, the J end lost 6 bases, and 13 bases lay between the germline ends. The germline V gene has CDR1 LNHDA and CDR2 SQIVND (reference sequence). The CDR3 loop reads CASSPRTGAEAFF. The DNA for the CDR3 is TGTGCCAGTAGTCCGAGGACCGGGGCTGAAGCTTTCTTT.

The genes are TRBV7-3 and TRBJ2-3; D not resolved. The CDR3 has 15 amino acids. The V gene's germline CDR1 is SGHTA and CDR2 FQGTGA. V dropped 4 bases and J dropped 2 bases, with 13 bases sitting between them. Written as DNA, the CDR3 is TGTGCCAGCAGCTATCGGTCCCTTCACACAGATACGCAGTATTTT. It is translated as CASSYRSLHTDTQYF.

The chain joins TRBV18 to TRBJ1-6; D is unresolved. This CDR3 is 14 amino acids long. V was trimmed by 2 bases and J by 7 bases, leaving 9 bases between them. Germline-derived CDR1 and CDR2 are KGHSH and LQKENI. The chain's CDR3 is CASSPRDENSPLHF. For the CDR3, the DNA is TGTGCCAGCTCACCAAGGGATGAAAATTCACCCCTCCACTTT.

This CDR3 is CASSLDGLDTQYF. DNA for the CDR3: TGTGCCAGCAGCTTAGATGGCCTAGATACGCAGTATTTT. V is TRBV7-9 and J is TRBJ2-3, with no clear D. V was pared by 1 base and J by 5 bases, with 7 bases between. Germline V gene lookup returns CDR1 SEHNR and CDR2 FQNEAQ (reference sequence). CDR3 size: 13 residues.